Shown below are 9 T cell receptor beta chains from a single sample sequenced in a study of blood T cell repertoires in COVID-19. Some clones are missing from TCRdb's copy, which holds only in-frame ones; the method was immunoSEQ multiplex PCR. Of tens of thousands of clones listed, 83% are singletons. The sequenced material came from peripheral blood. These receptors were obtained from a man in his 60s with active COVID-19.

The V gene is TRBV4-1, the J gene TRBJ1-2; D gene ambiguous. This CDR3 has 15 residues. Trimming cost V 3 bases and J 3 bases, with 14 bases left between them. Per germline, CDR1 MGHRA and CDR2 YSYEKL. This CDR3 is CASSHSARVDYGYTF. The CDR3 DNA reads as TGCGCCAGCAGCCATTCCGCTCGGGTGGACTATGGCTACACCTTC.

The V call is TRBV18, the J call TRBJ1-1; no firm D call. Germline loops: CDR1 KGHSH, CDR2 LQKENI. V lost 2 bases to trimming and J lost 11 bases, with 12 bases between them. CDR3 length: 12 residues. CDR3 in amino acids: CASSPLKVAAFF. CDR3 nucleotides: TGTGCCAGCTCACCATTGAAGGTAGCGGCTTTCTTT.

J is TRBJ2-7 and V is TRBV5-1; D may be TRBD2 (6 bases). The CDR3 loop spans 13 amino acids. Looked up from germline, CDR1 is SGHRS and CDR2 is YFSETQ. Trimming removed 4 bases from V and 7 bases from J, with 15 bases in between. The CDR3 DNA reads as TGCGCCAGCAGCCTTAGGACTAACGGGGAGCAGTACTTC. It is translated as CASSLRTNGEQYF.

The chain combines TRBV6-5 with TRBJ1-2, with D possibly being TRBD1 (6 bases). Germline CDR1 and CDR2: MNHEY and SVGAGI. This CDR3 spans 13 amino acids. The V end lost 6 bases, the J end lost 5 bases, and 13 bases lay between the germline ends. The CDR3 nucleotides read TGTGCCAGCAGGGCCACAGGGAATTATGGCTACACCTTC. This encodes CASRATGNYGYTF.

V and J are TRBV15 and TRBJ2-5; tentatively, D is TRBD1 (5 bases). The CDR3 totals 14 residues. Germline CDR1 is LNHNV and CDR2 is YYDKDF (reference sequence). V lost 0 bases and J lost 2, with 7 bases in between. Here the CDR3 DNA reads TGTGCCACCAGCAGAGATCAGGGACAAGAGACCCAGTACTTC. It codes for CATSRDQGQETQYF.

The chain couples TRBV4-1 to TRBJ1-3; D uncertain. There are 12 residues in the CDR3. Germline V gene lookup returns CDR1 MGHRA and CDR2 YSYEKL. The V end lost 4 bases, the J end lost 4 bases, and 5 bases lay between the germline ends. This CDR3 is CASSPTGNTIYF. Here the CDR3 DNA reads TGCGCCAGCAGCCCGACAGGAAACACCATATATTTT.

This chain uses TRBV30 with TRBJ1-1, with D perhaps TRBD1 (5 bases). V was clipped by 5 bases and J by 5 bases, with 12 bases between them. Looked up from germline, CDR1 is GTSNPN and CDR2 is SVGIG (reference sequence). The CDR3 length is 12 residues. The CDR3 region has the DNA TGTGCCTGGGCTTCGGGGGGGACTGAAGCTTTCTTT. It translates to CAWASGGTEAFF.

This clone was seen just once. The chain is built from TRBV25-1 and TRBJ2-1; maybe TRBD1 (5 bases). The CDR3 extends over 15 amino acids. Trimming left V 0 bases short and J 7 bases short, with 13 bases between. Per germline, CDR1 MGHDK and CDR2 SYGVNS. In nucleotides, the CDR3 is TGTGCCAGCAGTGAATATAGGGGCAGTACAAATGAGCAGTTCTTC. This encodes CASSEYRGSTNEQFF.

The rearrangement joins TRBV24-1 to TRBJ2-5, with 7 bases identical to TRBD1. The CDR3 covers 16 residues. V shed 1 base and J 2 bases; nucleotides not matched to a gene: 6. CDR1 and CDR2 from the germline V gene are KGHDR and SFDVKD. The CDR3 sequence is CATSDFVATGQETQYF. Written as DNA, the CDR3 is TGTGCCACCAGTGATTTCGTCGCGACAGGGCAAGAGACCCAGTACTTC.